This TCR beta chain was captured in a study of blood T cells in healthy people across ages. Study context: Researchers report that template switching captured about one barcoded beta molecule per two T cells.

The authors ran a second PCR of roughly 7 to 11 cycles using a sample-barcoded 5' primer and a J-beta primer mix. TCRdb re-analysed the 5' RACE reads in MiXCR, keeping a single row per CDR3 protein. The sample has some 1.1 million distinct CDR3 sequences, around two fifths seen once. General study points: Diversity estimates from one million T cells were considered underestimates.

A word on this clonotype: As yet, its antigen is unknown.

CDR1 is SGHVS and CDR2 is FQNEAQ in the germline V gene. V lost 8 bases to trimming and J lost 8 bases, with 15 bases between them. CDR3 length: 13 residues. The chain links TRBV7-8 to TRBJ1-4; D possibly corresponds to TRBD1 (6 bases). This TCR derives from a young man in good health. Input material: blood. This chain's CDR3 is CASQDSLHEKLFF. For the CDR3, the DNA is TGTGCCAGCCAGGACAGTTTGCACGAAAAACTGTTTTTT.